This T cell receptor (beta chain) was recorded in a study of T-cell memory formation after mild COVID-19. The germline CDR1 and CDR2 sequences are SGHTA and FQGNSA. Trimming removed 5 bases at V and 6 bases at J, with 17 bases between. The CDR3 covers 15 residues. TCRdb re-analysed the 5' RACE reads in MiXCR, keeping a single row per CDR3 protein. The sample contains about 110,000 distinct CDR3 sequences, 9.5% to 15% of which appear only once. This TCR came from an adult woman who had mild COVID-19 (a few samples of this study predate the infection). Cell type and time point are not known. The sequencing sample was made of PBMCs or a T cell subset sorted from them (not recorded which). V usage is TRBV7-2 and J usage is TRBJ2-1; D is uncertain. Written as DNA, the CDR3 is TGTGCCAGCAGCCTAAGGCTACGGCTCACCAATGAGCAGTTCTTC. The encoded protein is CASSLRLRLTNEQFF.